This T cell receptor (beta chain) was profiled in a study of cytomegalovirus exposure and HLA in healthy donors. Study outcomes and limitations: Associated with cytomegalovirus, according to the listing, were about 160 TCR beta chains.

In regard to this clone: The target antigen is unknown.

J gave up 6 bases and V 5 bases, and 3 bases lay outside the gene matches. The germline CDR1 and CDR2 sequences are SGHAT and FQDESV (reference sequence). This CDR3 has 13 residues. PCR was performed using 60 Vbeta and 13 Jbeta primers. Measured with immunoSEQ multiplex PCR; TCRdb has only the in-frame clones, and not every one. The sample lists about 170,000 clones; roughly 70% were seen once. The clonotype comes from a woman aged 18-30 years in good health and CMV-seropositive. The chain links TRBV11-1 to TRBJ2-2; 7 positions match TRBD2. Sequenced input: PBMCs. The CDR3 protein is CASSVRGAGELFF. The CDR3, as DNA: TGTGCCAGCAGCGTCCGGGGGGCCGGGGAGCTGTTTTTT.